The entry that follows covers one T cell receptor (beta chain) sequence. Its cognate antigen is unknown. These data are taken from a study of OX40 agonist ivuxolimab in advanced cancers. Study overall: Males comprised 70% to 85% of the group, whose mean age was about 60 years (range roughly 20 to 90). Study conclusions and caveats: Among the nonresponders, some also had low normalized T-cell clonal expansion. CD8+ T cells (on average) carried more expanded clones than CD4+ T cells.

V trimming: 2 bases; J trimming: 1 base; junction bases outside the gene matches: 10. This CDR3 has 18 amino acids. Per the germline V gene, CDR1 is SGHTA and CDR2 is FQGNSA. TCRdb keeps only in-frame clones here, not all; method: immunoSEQ multiplex PCR. The sample lists about 68,000 clones, around 80% seen once, with under 2% in the top ten. Sample: CD4+ or CD8+ T cells sorted from blood, taken in a trial of the OX40 agonist ivuxolimab. The chain employs TRBV7-2 and TRBJ2-3; TRBD2 matches at 9 bases. This TCR was sampled from an adult with an advanced solid tumor such as melanoma, head and neck, liver or kidney cancer. CDR3 bases: TGTGCCAGCAGCTTATCAGCACGGGCGGGAGGGCGCACAGATACGCAGTATTTT. Translated: CASSLSARAGGRTDTQYF.